Sequencing of this T cell receptor beta chain was carried out in a study of blood T cells in healthy people across ages. Findings and caveats of the study: With unsorted PBMCs, a conclusive comparison of naive versus antigen-experienced cells was not possible. For the donors, CMV status was unknown and possibly confounded expanded clonotype changes.

Trimming shortened V by 3 bases and J by 2 bases, and 7 bases separated the two germline ends. The germline CDR1 and CDR2 sequences are MGHDK and SYGVNS. CDR3 length: 13 amino acids. A second about 6 to 12 cycle PCR used barcoded and J-beta primers. Every cDNA molecule carried a tag from a template-switch adaptor bearing 12 random nucleotides. MiXCR was run by TCRdb on the 5' RACE reads, yielding one entry per CDR3 protein. The sample comprises some 1,800,000 distinct CDR3 sequences, roughly 43% of which are singletons, and roughly 23% rests with the top ten. Around 10 milliliters of peripheral blood were drawn from each donor. On this clonotype: The antigen is undetermined.

The TCR sequence derives from a human donor in good health. The sequenced material came from blood. The rearrangement uses TRBV25-1 and TRBJ2-5; D might be TRBD2 (5 bases). CDR3 sequence reads: CASSDSGQETQYF. The CDR3 DNA sequence: TGTGCCAGCAGTGATTCGGGACAAGAGACCCAGTACTTC.